Each of the 8 T cell receptor beta chains below was sequenced from the same sample in a study of response to subunit inactivated influenza vaccine. In TCRdb, the RT-PCR reads were re-called with MiXCR into one record per CDR3 protein. The table lists more than 400,000 distinct CDR3 sequences, approximately 10% of them singletons. Sequencing was performed on PBMCs from blood, taken about 40 days after vaccination. These receptors were taken from a man in his fifties or sixties who received an inactivated influenza vaccine.

J is TRBJ1-1 and V is TRBV24-1, with TRBD1 identical over 8 bases. This CDR3 has 15 amino acids. With V trimmed by 2 bases and J by 6 bases, 7 bases remained unmatched. Germline CDR1 and CDR2: KGHDR and SFDVKD. CDR3 DNA: TGTGCCACCAGTGATTCCAACAGGGGGAGGCCTGAAGCTTTCTTT. It specifies CATSDSNRGRPEAFF.

A few counts support this clonotype. The chain carries TRBV28 and TRBJ1-4; D uncertain. This CDR3 is 16 amino acids long. V lost 4 bases and J 0 bases, leaving 12 bases between the germline ends. CDR1 and CDR2 from the germline V gene are MDHEN and SYDVKM. DNA for the CDR3: TGTGCCAGCAGTTCCCCGGACCTTGCAACTAATGAAAAACTGTTTTTT. It specifies CASSSPDLATNEKLFF.

The table lists this clonotype with a few counts. The rearrangement uses TRBV5-1 and TRBJ2-1; 11 bases align to TRBD2. Germline V CDR1 and CDR2: SGHRS, YFSETQ. This CDR3 is 16 amino acids long. Trimming cost V 1 base and J 6 bases; bases outside gene matches: 6. In DNA form, the CDR3 reads TGCGCCAGCAGCTTGCAGTCCCTAGCGGGAGGCAATGAGCAGTTCTTC. Translation: CASSLQSLAGGNEQFF.

V gene TRBV5-1 combines with J gene TRBJ2-6; TRBD1 agrees at 7 bases. J lost 2 bases, V lost 4 bases, and 3 bases had no gene match. The CDR3 spans 15 residues. Looked up from germline, CDR1 is SGHRS and CDR2 is YFSETQ. CDR3 residues: CASSPGQAGANVLTF. The CDR3 DNA reads TGCGCCAGCAGCCCCGGACAGGCTGGGGCCAACGTCCTGACTTTC.

This clonotype has a count of ten or more. The chain combines TRBV5-1 with TRBJ2-2; 10 bases map to TRBD1. V shed 5 bases and J 6 bases; nucleotides not matched to a gene: 1. This CDR3 spans 13 amino acids. In germline, CDR1 is SGHRS, CDR2 YFSETQ. The CDR3 region has the DNA TGCGCCAGCAGGACAGGGGGCGCCGGGGAGCTGTTTTTT. This gives the protein CASRTGGAGELFF.

The V and J genes are TRBV6-1 and TRBJ2-7; 7 bases line up with TRBD2. There are 15 residues in the CDR3. Germline loops: CDR1 MNHNS, CDR2 SASEGT. The ends lost 6 bases at V and 2 bases at J; junction bases unmatched: 10. As DNA, the CDR3 is TGTGCCAGCAGACAACGGGGCGGGGGTCCCTACGAGCAGTACTTC. Translated: CASRQRGGGPYEQYF.

This sequence joins TRBV3-1 and TRBJ1-3; D not certain. This CDR3 spans 13 amino acids. V lost 4 bases and J 2 bases, leaving 6 bases between the germline ends. Germline CDR1 LGHDT, CDR2 YNNKEL (reference sequence). The CDR3 nucleotides read TGTGCCAGCAGCCGGTTGACTGGAAACACCATATATTTT. Its translation is CASSRLTGNTIYF.

This clonotype was seen ten or more times. The V gene is TRBV29-1, the J gene TRBJ1-5; D is undetermined. This CDR3 has 16 amino acids. Germline lookup yields CDR1 SQVTM and CDR2 ANQGSEA. V was shortened by 7 bases and J by 0 bases, with 19 bases between the two germline ends. The DNA for the CDR3 is TGCAGCGCATCAACCCCCGGAGGCGGTAGCAATCAGCCCCAGCATTTT. Its protein is CSASTPGGGSNQPQHF.